Listed here are 20 T cell receptor beta chains from one sample, sequenced in a study of cytomegalovirus exposure and HLA in healthy donors. PCR used 60 Vbeta primers and 13 Jbeta primers. Sequencing used immunoSEQ multiplex PCR; TCRdb keeps in-frame clones, though not all of them. The sample has approximately 190,000 clones; approximately 82% are singletons. The sample comprised PBMCs. The receptor source for this set is a man between 40 and 49 years old in good health and CMV-seropositive.

V is TRBV19 and J is TRBJ2-5; D is possibly TRBD1 (6 bases). The J call may not be correct, given that the DNA end is closer to TRBJ2-7. From germline, CDR1 is LNHDA and CDR2 SQIVND (reference sequence). This CDR3 has 13 amino acids. The CDR3 DNA reads as TGTGCCAGTAGTTCGGACAGATCCTACGAGCAGTACTTC. Encoded protein: CASSSDRSYEQYF.

This clone was found once. The rearrangement links TRBV7-6 to TRBJ1-3, with TRBD1 as a possible D gene (5 bases). The germline V gene has CDR1 SGHVS and CDR2 FNYEAQ. This CDR3 comprises 15 residues. V was clipped by 1 base and J by 7 bases, with 14 bases between them. As DNA, the CDR3 is TGTGCCAGCAGCTTAGAGGGAACAGGTCCGAACACCATATATTTT. Its protein product is CASSLEGTGPNTIYF.

The chain links TRBV5-6 to TRBJ2-7; D perhaps matches TRBD1 (5 bases). Deletions cut 4 bases from V and 4 bases from J, with 9 bases between. Per the germline V gene, CDR1 is SGHDT and CDR2 is YYEEEE. The CDR3 loop spans 12 amino acids. The CDR3 DNA sequence: TGTGCCAGCAGCCGGGCAGGGTACGAGCAGTACTTC. It is translated as CASSRAGYEQYF. Complete variable domain (other parts from reference TRBV5-6 and TRBJ2-7): DAGVTQSPTHLIKTRGQQVTLRCSPKSGHDTVSWYQQALGQGPQFIFQYYEEEERQRGNFPDRFSGHQFPNYSSELNVNALLLGDSALYLCASSRAGYEQYFGPGTRLTVT.

This chain joins TRBV18 and TRBJ2-7, with TRBD1 identical over 10 bases. V lost 4 bases and J lost 7; bases outside the gene matches: 13. The germline gives CDR1 KGHSH, CDR2 LQKENI. This CDR3 region has 16 residues. The DNA for the CDR3 is TGTGCCAGCTCACTCCTGATGACAGGGGGCTCTGAAGAGCAGTACTTC. This translates into CASSLLMTGGSEEQYF.

The V and J genes are TRBV15 and TRBJ2-7; the match to TRBD2 covers 7 bases. With 1 base clipped from V and 2 bases from J, the junction kept 5 bases outside the gene matches. The CDR3 runs 15 residues. The germline V gene has CDR1 LNHNV and CDR2 YYDKDF (reference sequence). The chain's CDR3 is CATSRGGAGAYEQYF. The CDR3 bases are TGTGCCACCAGCAGAGGCGGGGCGGGAGCCTACGAGCAGTACTTC.

Concerning this clone itself: One end of the junction varies from germline; a read error may be responsible. The V call is TRBV18, the J call TRBJ2-5; D may be TRBD2 (7 bases). This CDR3 contains 14 residues. CDR1 KGHSH and CDR2 LQKENI come from the germline V gene. The CDR3 reads CASSPLRGGETQYF. DNA of the CDR3: TGTGCCAGCTCCCCACTGAGGGGGGGAGAGACCCAGTACTTC.

The genes are TRBV7-9 and TRBJ1-1, with D perhaps TRBD1 (5 bases). V was shortened by 1 base and J by 4 bases, with 7 bases between the two germline ends. This CDR3 is 13 amino acids long. Per the germline V gene, CDR1 is SEHNR and CDR2 is FQNEAQ (reference sequence). The CDR3 is CASSLEGATEAFF. The CDR3 DNA is TGTGCCAGCAGCTTAGAAGGGGCCACTGAAGCTTTCTTT.

The CDR3 is CASSPGLAGIGELFF. In nucleotides, the CDR3 is TGTGCCAGCAGCCCGGGACTAGCGGGGATCGGGGAGCTGTTTTTT. The gene calls are TRBV6-4 and TRBJ2-2; TRBD2 matches at 13 bases. Per the germline V gene, CDR1 is MRHNA and CDR2 is SNTAGT. Germline trimming cut 6 bases from V and 7 bases from J; bases unmatched to any gene: 5. CDR3 size: 15 residues.

The V call is TRBV5-6, the J call TRBJ1-2; no reliable D call. The V gene lost 0 bases and the J gene lost 6 bases, with 6 bases spanning the gap. Germline CDR1 is SGHDT and CDR2 is YYEEEE. The CDR3 contains 12 residues. CDR3 loop: CASSLGVDGYTF. CDR3 nucleotides: TGTGCCAGCAGCTTGGGAGTTGATGGCTACACCTTC.

V gene TRBV5-1 combines with J gene TRBJ2-2, with 10 bases aligning to TRBD1. Germline trimming cut 8 bases from V and 6 bases from J; bases unmatched to any gene: 7. The CDR3 loop spans 14 amino acids. CDR1 SGHRS and CDR2 YFSETQ come from the germline V gene. Here the CDR3 reads CASQTGTGAGELFF. CDR3 DNA sequence: TGCGCCAGTCAAACCGGGACAGGGGCCGGGGAGCTGTTTTTT.

The chain joins TRBV4-3 to TRBJ2-7; 9 bases map to TRBD1. Germline values: CDR1 LGHNA, CDR2 YSLEER. The CDR3 loop spans 14 amino acids. The ends lost 1 base at V and 5 bases at J; junction bases unmatched: 3. The CDR3, as DNA: TGCGCCAGCAGCCAAGTGACAGGGGGTAACGAGCAGTACTTC. Translation gives CASSQVTGGNEQYF.

The rearrangement links TRBV19 to TRBJ2-7, with D possibly matching TRBD1 (5 bases). This CDR3 comprises 14 residues. The V end was cut by 6 bases, the J end by 3 bases, with 15 bases between. CDR1 and CDR2 (germline): LNHDA, SQIVND (reference sequence). Here the CDR3 reads CASSDRFSYYEQYF. CDR3 sequence (DNA): TGTGCCAGTAGCGACAGATTCTCCTACTACGAGCAGTACTTC.

J is TRBJ2-1 and V is TRBV6-4; no definite D call. Germline V gives CDR1 MRHNA, CDR2 SNTAGT. CDR3 length equals 12 residues. V lost 0 bases and J 9 bases, leaving 6 bases between the germline ends. As DNA, the CDR3 is TGTGCCAGCAGTGACTCATTCGGTGAGCAGTTCTTC. Translation gives CASSDSFGEQFF.

V usage is TRBV2 and J usage is TRBJ2-5; the match to TRBD1 covers 7 bases. Germline CDR1 is SNHLY and CDR2 is FYNNEI. V lost 6 bases and J lost 4; bases outside the gene matches: 5. The CDR3 length is 13 residues. CDR3 bases: TGTGCCAGCAGAGAGACAGGGCGAGAGACCCAGTACTTC. Translation: CASRETGRETQYF.

The chain has TRBV6-5 and TRBJ2-7; TRBD2 agrees at 9 bases. V lost 2 bases to trimming and J lost 1 base; unmatched junction nucleotides: 3. This CDR3 has 15 amino acids. Germline V gives CDR1 MNHEY, CDR2 SVGAGI. The CDR3 bases are TGTGCCAGCAGTTACGGACTAGCGACGTCCTACGAGCAGTACTTC. It is translated as CASSYGLATSYEQYF.

The chain uses TRBV5-1 and TRBJ2-2; the match to TRBD2 covers 8 bases. The germline gives CDR1 SGHRS, CDR2 YFSETQ. V gave up 4 bases and J gave up 3 bases; unmatched junction bases: 5. This CDR3 is 15 amino acids long. Here the CDR3 DNA reads TGCGCCAGCAGCGGTGCGGGAGGCGACACCGGGGAGCTGTTTTTT. Translating it yields CASSGAGGDTGELFF.

The chain combines TRBV9 with TRBJ2-1; 9 nucleotides match TRBD2. This CDR3 comprises 17 residues. Germline CDR1 is SGDLS and CDR2 is YYNGEE. V lost 0 bases, J lost 8 bases, and 12 bases stayed unmatched. The CDR3 sequence is CASSVVSAGGPRYEQFF. Here the CDR3 DNA reads TGTGCCAGCAGCGTAGTGAGCGCGGGAGGGCCTCGGTATGAGCAGTTCTTC. Filled out from reference TRBV9 and TRBJ2-1, the complete variable domain reads DSGVTQTPKHLITATGQRVTLRCSPRSGDLSVYWYQQSLDQGLQFLIQYYNGEERAKGNILERFSAQQFPDLHSELNLSSLELGDSALYFCASSVVSAGGPRYEQFFGPGTRLTVL.

The chain carries TRBV27 and TRBJ2-7, with 13 bases aligning to TRBD2. The germline CDR1 and CDR2 sequences are MNHEY and SMNVEV (reference sequence). With V trimmed by 5 bases and J by 7 bases, 11 bases remained unmatched. The CDR3 covers 16 residues. The CDR3 reads CASSPRLAGGLREQYF. The CDR3 region has the DNA TGTGCCAGCAGTCCGAGACTAGCGGGAGGATTGAGGGAGCAGTACTTC.

This chain uses TRBV19 with TRBJ1-3; D may be TRBD1 (6 bases). V dropped 6 bases and J dropped 6 bases, with 18 bases sitting between them. The CDR3 has 15 residues. CDR1 LNHDA and CDR2 SQIVND come from the germline V gene (reference sequence). The CDR3 region has the DNA TGTGCCAGTAGGGCGACCGGGACACCATCAAACACCATATATTTT. This translates into CASRATGTPSNTIYF.

This clone came up once. The genes are TRBV18 and TRBJ1-4; 10 nucleotides match TRBD1. Germline V gene lookup returns CDR1 KGHSH and CDR2 LQKENI. The length of the CDR3 is 15 residues. The J segment lost 7 bases and the V segment lost 4 bases, leaving 6 bases of the junction unmatched. The CDR3 sequence: CASSQRQGAGEKLFF. DNA of the CDR3: TGTGCCAGCTCACAGAGACAGGGGGCAGGTGAAAAACTGTTTTTT.